This TCR beta chain was recovered during a study of T cells in narcolepsy (dated by TCRdb to the late 2010s). For context, the study as a whole: Patients with narcolepsy type 1 or type 2 (NT1, NT2) were enrolled in the study together with healthy control donors. The study sought autoreactive T cells targeting hypocretin neuron self-antigens (hypocretin, TRIB2) in narcolepsy patients, using TCR Vbeta sequencing to track clonotypes in blood and CSF. The full study reports these points: Patients and controls had similar numbers of sequenced blood memory CD4+ clonotypes, with averages of approximately 40,000 in patients and 30,000 to 35,000 in controls. According to the report, autoreactive clonotypes were detected serially in the blood of the same patients and of different patients, but not in healthy controls. No sequences matching autoreactive T cell clones were contained in some blood memory CD4+ repertoires from patients and controls. In plots comparing CSF and blood CD4+ T cell clonotypes from the same patient, HCRT-specific and TRIB2-specific autoreactive clonotypes were highlighted.

The library was prepared using the immunoSEQ multiplex PCR assay. TCRdb took this table from immuneACCESS and kept in-frame rearrangements with V and J called. Such tables lack part of the clones; where checked against another copy, unresolved V genes explain under half of the gap, and the rest is unexplained. This sample lists some 34,000 clones; roughly 80% were detected once. The ten largest make up 2% to 2.5% of the sample. Points on this clone: The antigen it recognizes is unknown. Base qualities are not provided; no much larger clone lies one nucleotide away.

For TCR Vbeta sequencing, memory CD4+ T cells were sorted ex vivo from the peripheral blood of narcolepsy patients and healthy controls. V and J are truncated by 4 bases and 4 bases respectively, leaving an intervening sequence of 11 bases. Taken from the germline V gene, the CDR1 and CDR2 loops are SGDLS and YYNGEE. The CDR3 contains 13 residues, cysteine and phenylalanine counted. The kept DNA is CDR3 alone, 39 bases in frame from the first base. The chain was built from TRBV9 and TRBJ1-2; the D segment cannot be called with confidence. The receptor was isolated from a human donor in good health. Material: memory (CD45RA-) CD4+ T cells from blood. Read against the paper, the sample's cell subset or site label means: memory T cells sorted ex vivo from peripheral blood. The DNA sequence is TGTGCCAGCAGCACTTCGGAGGGCTATGGCTACACCTTC. Translated, this is CASSTSEGYGYTF.